This TCR beta chain came from a study of type 1 regulatory T cells. Study background: An in vitro protocol generated T-allo10, a Tr1-enriched, alloantigen-specific CD4 T cell product.

TCRdb ran MiXCR on the reads and lists one entry per CDR3 protein. Among about 5,800 distinct CDR3 sequences listed, roughly 27% were seen once. The graft donor-derived T-allo10 cells reportedly recognize host alloantigens, are anergic, and suppress alloantigen-specifically. Trimming removed 3 bases from V and 4 bases from J; junction bases left unmatched: 3. The CDR3 length is 14 residues. Germline-derived CDR1 and CDR2 are SGHRS and YFSETQ. With respect to this clonotype: Its specificity is not known.

The sample was cultured T cells, either the whole culture or a sorted T cell fraction (not recorded which). This sample's subset: Tr1-enriched cell product generated in vitro against host alloantigens. This receptor was obtained from a human donor in good health. This chain uses TRBV5-1 with TRBJ1-1, with 10 nucleotides matching TRBD1. The CDR3 protein is CASSSRTGGTEAFF. The CDR3 DNA follows: TGCGCCAGCAGCTCTCGGACAGGGGGCACTGAAGCTTTCTTT.